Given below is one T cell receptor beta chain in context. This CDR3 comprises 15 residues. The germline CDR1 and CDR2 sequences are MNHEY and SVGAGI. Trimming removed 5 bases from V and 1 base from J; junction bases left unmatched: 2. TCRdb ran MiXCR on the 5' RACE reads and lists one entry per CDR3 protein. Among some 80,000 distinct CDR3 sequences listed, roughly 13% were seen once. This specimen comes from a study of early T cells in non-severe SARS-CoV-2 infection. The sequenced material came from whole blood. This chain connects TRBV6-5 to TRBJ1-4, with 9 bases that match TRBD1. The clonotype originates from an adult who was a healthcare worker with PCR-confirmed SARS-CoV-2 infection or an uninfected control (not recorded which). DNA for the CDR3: TGTGCCAGCAGTACAGGGGGCAGAACTAATGAAAAACTGTTTTTT. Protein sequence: CASSTGGRTNEKLFF.